These T cell receptor beta chains were read from a single sample in a study of CD8 T cells in Susac syndrome. A single record per CDR3 protein comes from TCRdb applying MiXCR to the immunoSEQ multiplex PCR reads. The sample has more than 120,000 distinct CDR3 sequences, approximately 95% seen once. Sequencing was performed on CD4+ T cells from PBMCs. These receptors all come from a human donor in good health. The CDR3 runs from the conserved cysteine through the conserved F or W. The D gene is left open where the match is weak. Clone size is stated in some rows and not others, as once, few, many or a class when expanded.

V	size	D	J	CDR3	DNA
TRBV24-1	NA	TRBD1	TRBJ2-3	CATSDPGQSTDTQYF	TGTGCCACCAGTGACCCGGGACAGAGCACAGATACGCAGTATTTT
TRBV25-1	NA	NA	TRBJ1-6	CASSVGGSPLHF	TGTGCCAGCAGTGTTGGTGGTTCACCCCTCCACTTT
TRBV12-3/TRBV12-4	NA	NA	TRBJ2-2	CASTIYGELFF	TGTGCCAGCACCATATACGGGGAGCTGTTTTTT
TRBV5-4	NA	TRBD2	TRBJ2-5	CASSLVLAGVETQYF	TGTGCCAGCAGCTTGGTGCTAGCGGGAGTAGAGACCCAGTACTTC
TRBV7-9	NA	TRBD1	TRBJ1-5	CASSYQGAGNQPQHF	TGTGCCAGCAGTTATCAGGGGGCTGGCAATCAGCCCCAGCATTTT
TRBV24-1	once	NA	TRBJ2-6	CATSGGNSGANVLTF	TGTGCCACCAGTGGGGGAAACTCTGGGGCCAACGTCCTGACTTTC
TRBV5-1	NA	NA	TRBJ1-1	CASSLLSQGTEAFF	TGCGCCAGCAGCTTGTTATCCCAAGGGACTGAAGCTTTCTTT
TRBV20-1	once	NA	TRBJ2-5	CSARRRGWETQYF	TGCAGTGCTAGGAGGAGGGGGTGGGAGACCCAGTACTTC
TRBV2	NA	TRBD1	TRBJ1-1	CASSDLGGRTEAFF	TGTGCCAGCAGTGATTTAGGGGGCAGAACTGAAGCTTTCTTT
TRBV27	NA	NA	TRBJ1-1	CASSFSTQSPQAFF	TGTGCCAGCAGTTTTTCGACCCAAAGCCCTCAAGCTTTCTTT